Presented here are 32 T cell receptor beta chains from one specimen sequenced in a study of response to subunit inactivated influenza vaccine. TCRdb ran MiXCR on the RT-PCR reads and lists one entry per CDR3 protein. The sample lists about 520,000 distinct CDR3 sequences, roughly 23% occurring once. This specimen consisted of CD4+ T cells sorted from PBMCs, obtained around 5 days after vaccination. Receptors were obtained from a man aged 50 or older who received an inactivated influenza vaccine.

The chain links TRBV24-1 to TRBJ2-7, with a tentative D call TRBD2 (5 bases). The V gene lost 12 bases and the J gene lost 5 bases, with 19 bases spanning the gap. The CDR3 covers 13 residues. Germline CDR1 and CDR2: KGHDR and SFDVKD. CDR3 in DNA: TGTGCCGCCGGAGACGGGATGGTCAACGAGCAGTACTTC. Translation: CAAGDGMVNEQYF.

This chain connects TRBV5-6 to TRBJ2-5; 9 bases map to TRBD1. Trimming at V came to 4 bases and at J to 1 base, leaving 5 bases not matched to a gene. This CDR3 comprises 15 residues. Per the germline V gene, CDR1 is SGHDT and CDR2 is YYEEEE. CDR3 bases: TGTGCCAGCAGCCTAGGGACAGGGTCCCAAGAGACCCAGTACTTC. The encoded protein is CASSLGTGSQETQYF.

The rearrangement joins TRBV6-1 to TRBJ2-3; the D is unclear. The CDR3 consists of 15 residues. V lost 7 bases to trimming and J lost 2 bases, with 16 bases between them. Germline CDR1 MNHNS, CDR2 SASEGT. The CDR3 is CASISAQLLTDTQYF. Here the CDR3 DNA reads TGTGCCAGCATCTCCGCACAGCTTCTCACAGATACGCAGTATTTT.

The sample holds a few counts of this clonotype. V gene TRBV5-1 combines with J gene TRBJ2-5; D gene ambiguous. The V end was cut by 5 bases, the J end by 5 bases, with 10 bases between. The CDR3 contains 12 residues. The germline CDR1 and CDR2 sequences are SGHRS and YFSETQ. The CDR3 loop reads CASRGWTETQYF. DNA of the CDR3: TGCGCCAGCAGGGGCTGGACGGAGACCCAGTACTTC.

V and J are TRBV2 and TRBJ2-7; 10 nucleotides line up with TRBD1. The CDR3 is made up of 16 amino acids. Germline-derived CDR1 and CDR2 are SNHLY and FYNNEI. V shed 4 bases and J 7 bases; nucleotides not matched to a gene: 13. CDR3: CASSALRVTGGGEQYF. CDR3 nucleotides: TGTGCCAGCAGTGCCCTACGGGTGACAGGGGGCGGAGAGCAGTACTTC.

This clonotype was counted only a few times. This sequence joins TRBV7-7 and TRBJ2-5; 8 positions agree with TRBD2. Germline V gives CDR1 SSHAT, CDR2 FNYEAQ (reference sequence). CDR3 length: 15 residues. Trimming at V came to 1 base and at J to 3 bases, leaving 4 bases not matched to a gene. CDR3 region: CASSLGSGDKETQYF. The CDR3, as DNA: TGTGCCAGCAGCTTAGGTAGCGGGGACAAAGAGACCCAGTACTTC.

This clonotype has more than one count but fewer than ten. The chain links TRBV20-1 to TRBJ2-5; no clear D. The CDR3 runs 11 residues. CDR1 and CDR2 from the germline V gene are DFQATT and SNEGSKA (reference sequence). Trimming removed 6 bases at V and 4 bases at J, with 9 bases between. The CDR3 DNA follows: TGCAGTGCCCGACCGGGAGAGACCCAGTACTTC. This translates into CSARPGETQYF.

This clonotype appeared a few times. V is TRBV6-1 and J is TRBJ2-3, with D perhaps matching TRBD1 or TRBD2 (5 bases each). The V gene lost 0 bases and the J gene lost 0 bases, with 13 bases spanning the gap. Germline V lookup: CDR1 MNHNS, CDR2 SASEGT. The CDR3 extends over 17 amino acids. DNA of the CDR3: TGTGCCAGCAGTGAAGCGCTTGGGGGAGTTAGCACAGATACGCAGTATTTT. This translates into CASSEALGGVSTDTQYF.

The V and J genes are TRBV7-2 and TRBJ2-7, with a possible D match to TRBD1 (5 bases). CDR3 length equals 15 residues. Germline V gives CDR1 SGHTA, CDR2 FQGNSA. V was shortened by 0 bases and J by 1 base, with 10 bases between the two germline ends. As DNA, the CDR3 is TGTGCCAGCAGCTTAGCAGTGGCAGGGTCCTACGAGCAGTACTTC. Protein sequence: CASSLAVAGSYEQYF.

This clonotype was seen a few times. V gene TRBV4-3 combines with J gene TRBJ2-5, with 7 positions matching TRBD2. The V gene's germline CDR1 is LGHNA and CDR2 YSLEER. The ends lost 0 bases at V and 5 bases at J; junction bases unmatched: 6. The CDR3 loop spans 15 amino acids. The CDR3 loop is CASSQEFSGGETQYF. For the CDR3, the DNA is TGCGCCAGCAGCCAAGAGTTTTCCGGGGGGGAGACCCAGTACTTC.

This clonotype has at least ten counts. CDR3 amino acids: CASTSRTSGITEQFF. Here the CDR3 DNA reads TGTGCCAGCACCAGTCGGACTAGCGGGATCACTGAGCAGTTCTTC. The chain couples TRBV12-3 or TRBV12-4 to TRBJ2-1; 12 nucleotides align to TRBD2. The trim removed 7 bases at V and 9 bases at J, leaving 10 bases unmatched. The CDR3 spans 15 residues.

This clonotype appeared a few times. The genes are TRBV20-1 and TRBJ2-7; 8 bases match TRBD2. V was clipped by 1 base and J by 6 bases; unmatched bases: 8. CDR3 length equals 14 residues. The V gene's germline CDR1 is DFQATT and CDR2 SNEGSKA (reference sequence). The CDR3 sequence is CSARGVAGSVEQYF. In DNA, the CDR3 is TGCAGTGCTAGAGGGGTAGCGGGATCCGTCGAGCAGTACTTC.

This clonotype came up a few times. CDR3 in DNA: TGCAGCGTTGAAGTAAGGGCTGACCCCTACGAGCAGTACTTC. As protein: CSVEVRADPYEQYF. This sequence joins TRBV29-1 and TRBJ2-7; D is ambiguous. Germline V CDR1 and CDR2: SQVTM, ANQGSEA. V dropped 1 base and J dropped 2 bases, with 12 bases sitting between them. CDR3 length: 14 amino acids.

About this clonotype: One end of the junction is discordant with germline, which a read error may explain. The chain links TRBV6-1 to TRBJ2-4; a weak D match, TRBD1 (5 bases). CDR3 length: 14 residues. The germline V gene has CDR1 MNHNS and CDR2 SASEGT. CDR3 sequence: CASTSDQGNNIQYF. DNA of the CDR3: TGTGCCAGCACCTCAGACCAGGGTAATAACATTCAATACTTC.

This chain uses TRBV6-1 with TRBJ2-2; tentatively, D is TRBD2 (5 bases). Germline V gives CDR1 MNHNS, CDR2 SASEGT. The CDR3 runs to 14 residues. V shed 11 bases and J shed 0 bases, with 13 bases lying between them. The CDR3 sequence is CACNRDPNTGELFF. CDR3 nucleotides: TGTGCCTGCAACCGGGATCCGAACACCGGGGAGCTGTTTTTT.

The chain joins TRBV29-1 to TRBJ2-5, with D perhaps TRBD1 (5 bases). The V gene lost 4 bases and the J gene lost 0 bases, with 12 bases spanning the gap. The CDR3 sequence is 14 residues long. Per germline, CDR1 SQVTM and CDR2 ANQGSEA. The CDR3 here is CSVVTAGYQETQYF. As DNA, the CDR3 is TGCAGCGTTGTTACCGCAGGGTACCAAGAGACCCAGTACTTC. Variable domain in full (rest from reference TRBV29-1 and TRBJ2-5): SAVISQKPSRDICQRGTSLTIQCQVDSQVTMMFWYRQQPGQSLTLIATANQGSEATYESGFVIDKFPISRPNLTFSTLTVSNMSPEDSSIYLCSVVTAGYQETQYFGPGTRLLVL.

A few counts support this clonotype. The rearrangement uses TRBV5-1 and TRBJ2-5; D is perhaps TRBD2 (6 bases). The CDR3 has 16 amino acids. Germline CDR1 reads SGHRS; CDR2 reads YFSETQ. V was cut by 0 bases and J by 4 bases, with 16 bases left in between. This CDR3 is CASSLGGALGGETQYF. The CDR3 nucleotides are TGCGCCAGCAGCTTGGGCGGGGCCCTTGGCGGAGAGACCCAGTACTTC.

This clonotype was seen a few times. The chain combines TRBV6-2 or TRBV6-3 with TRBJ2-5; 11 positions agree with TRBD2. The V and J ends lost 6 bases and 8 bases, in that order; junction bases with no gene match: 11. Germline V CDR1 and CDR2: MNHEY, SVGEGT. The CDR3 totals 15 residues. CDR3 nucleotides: TGTGCCAGCAGCCCTTCCGGGACTAGCGGTATAACCCAGTACTTC. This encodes CASSPSGTSGITQYF.

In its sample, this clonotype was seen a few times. The CDR3 spells CASSASGAQETQYF. The CDR3 DNA sequence: TGTGCCAGCAGTGCAAGCGGGGCCCAAGAGACCCAGTACTTC. This rearrangement joins TRBV12-3 or TRBV12-4 to TRBJ2-5; 7 bases fit TRBD2. The CDR3 loop spans 14 amino acids. With 5 bases clipped from V and 1 base from J, the junction kept 4 bases outside the gene matches.

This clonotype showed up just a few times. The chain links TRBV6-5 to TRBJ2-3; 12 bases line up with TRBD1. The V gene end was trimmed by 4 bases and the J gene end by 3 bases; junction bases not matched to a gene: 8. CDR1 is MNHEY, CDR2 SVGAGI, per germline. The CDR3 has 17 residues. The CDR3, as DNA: TGTGCCAGCAGTTGGGGACAGGGGGCGACCCTAACAGATACGCAGTATTTT. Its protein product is CASSWGQGATLTDTQYF.

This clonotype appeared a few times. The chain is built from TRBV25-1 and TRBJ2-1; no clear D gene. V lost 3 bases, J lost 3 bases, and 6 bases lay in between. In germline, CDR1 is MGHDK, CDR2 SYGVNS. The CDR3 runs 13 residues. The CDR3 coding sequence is TGTGCCAGCAGTGAGAATAACTACAATGAGCAGTTCTTC. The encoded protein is CASSENNYNEQFF.

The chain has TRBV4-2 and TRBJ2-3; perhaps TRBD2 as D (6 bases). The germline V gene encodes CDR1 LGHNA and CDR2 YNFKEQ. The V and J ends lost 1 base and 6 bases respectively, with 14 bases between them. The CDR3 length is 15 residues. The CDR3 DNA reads TGTGCCAGCAGCCAAGGGGAGGCTGCGGGGGATACGCAGTATTTT. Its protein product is CASSQGEAAGDTQYF.

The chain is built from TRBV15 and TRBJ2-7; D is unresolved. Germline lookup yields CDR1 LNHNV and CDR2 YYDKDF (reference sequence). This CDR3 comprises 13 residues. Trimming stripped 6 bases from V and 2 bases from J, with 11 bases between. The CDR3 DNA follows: TGTGCCACCAGTGGTGCGGCTGCCTACGAGCAGTACTTC. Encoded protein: CATSGAAAYEQYF.

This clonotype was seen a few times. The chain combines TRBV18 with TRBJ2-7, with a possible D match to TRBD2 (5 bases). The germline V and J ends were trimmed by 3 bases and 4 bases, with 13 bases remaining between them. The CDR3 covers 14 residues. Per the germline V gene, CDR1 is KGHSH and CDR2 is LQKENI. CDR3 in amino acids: CASSPPTGVYEQYF. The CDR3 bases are TGTGCCAGCTCACCCCCTACCGGGGTTTACGAGCAGTACTTC.

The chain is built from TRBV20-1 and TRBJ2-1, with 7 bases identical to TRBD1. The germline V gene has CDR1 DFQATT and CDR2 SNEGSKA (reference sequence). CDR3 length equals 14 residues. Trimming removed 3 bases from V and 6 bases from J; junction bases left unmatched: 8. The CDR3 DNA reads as TGCAGTGCTAGTGGGGACAGAAAAGCCAATGAGCAGTTCTTC. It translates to CSASGDRKANEQFF.

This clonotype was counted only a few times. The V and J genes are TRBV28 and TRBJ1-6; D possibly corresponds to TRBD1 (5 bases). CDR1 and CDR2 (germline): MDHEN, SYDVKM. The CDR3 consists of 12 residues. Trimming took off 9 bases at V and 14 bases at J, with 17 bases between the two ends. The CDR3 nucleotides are TGTGCCAGTCGGGACGGATTAGAGGCCCTCCACTTT. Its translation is CASRDGLEALHF.

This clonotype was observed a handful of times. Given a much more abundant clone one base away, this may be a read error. CDR3 sequence: CASSYKETQYF. For the CDR3, the DNA is TGTGCCAGCAGTTACAAAGAGACCCAGTACTTC. The rearrangement joins TRBV6-2 or TRBV6-3 to TRBJ2-5; D ambiguous. The CDR3 contains 11 residues. Germline lookup yields CDR1 MNHEY and CDR2 SVGEGT. The V and J ends lost 2 bases and 3 bases respectively, with 1 base between them.

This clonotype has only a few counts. CDR3 sequence (DNA): TGCGCCAGCAGCCCCTACCTCGGGACTAGCTTCTACAATGAGCAGTTCTTC. This encodes CASSPYLGTSFYNEQFF. The J gene is TRBJ2-1, the V gene TRBV4-3, with 9 bases that match TRBD2. The CDR3 extends over 17 amino acids. The germline V gene has CDR1 LGHNA and CDR2 YSLEER. J was trimmed by 3 bases and V by 4 bases; bases with no gene match: 10.

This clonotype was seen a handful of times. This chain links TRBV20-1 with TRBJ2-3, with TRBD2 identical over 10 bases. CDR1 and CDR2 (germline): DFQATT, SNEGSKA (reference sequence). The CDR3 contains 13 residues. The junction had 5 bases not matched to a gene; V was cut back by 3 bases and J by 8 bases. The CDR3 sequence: CSASLSGRSTQYF. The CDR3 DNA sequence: TGCAGTGCTAGTCTTAGCGGGAGGAGTACGCAGTATTTT.

CDR3 protein: CASSPTGGWTRTETQYF. In DNA form, the CDR3 reads TGTGCCAGCAGCCCAACAGGGGGTTGGACGCGTACGGAGACCCAGTACTTC. This chain links TRBV3-1 with TRBJ2-5; 8 positions agree with TRBD1. The CDR3 has 17 amino acids. The junction had 15 bases not matched to a gene; V was cut back by 4 bases and J by 5 bases. Germline CDR1 is LGHDT and CDR2 is YNNKEL (reference sequence).

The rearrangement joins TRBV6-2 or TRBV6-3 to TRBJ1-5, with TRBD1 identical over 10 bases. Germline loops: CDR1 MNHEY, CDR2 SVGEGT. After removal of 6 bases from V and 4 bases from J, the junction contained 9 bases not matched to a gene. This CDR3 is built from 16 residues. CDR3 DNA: TGTGCCAGCAGGGGGCTCCGGGACAGGGGAAATCAGCCCCAGCATTTT. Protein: CASRGLRDRGNQPQHF.

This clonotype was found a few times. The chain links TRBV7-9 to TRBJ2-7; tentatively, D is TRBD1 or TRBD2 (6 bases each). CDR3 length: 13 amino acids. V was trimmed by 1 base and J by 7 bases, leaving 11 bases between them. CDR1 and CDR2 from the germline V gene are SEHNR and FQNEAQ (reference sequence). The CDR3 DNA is TGTGCCAGCAGCTTAGTGCCGGGGGCGGAGCAGTACTTC. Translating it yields CASSLVPGAEQYF.